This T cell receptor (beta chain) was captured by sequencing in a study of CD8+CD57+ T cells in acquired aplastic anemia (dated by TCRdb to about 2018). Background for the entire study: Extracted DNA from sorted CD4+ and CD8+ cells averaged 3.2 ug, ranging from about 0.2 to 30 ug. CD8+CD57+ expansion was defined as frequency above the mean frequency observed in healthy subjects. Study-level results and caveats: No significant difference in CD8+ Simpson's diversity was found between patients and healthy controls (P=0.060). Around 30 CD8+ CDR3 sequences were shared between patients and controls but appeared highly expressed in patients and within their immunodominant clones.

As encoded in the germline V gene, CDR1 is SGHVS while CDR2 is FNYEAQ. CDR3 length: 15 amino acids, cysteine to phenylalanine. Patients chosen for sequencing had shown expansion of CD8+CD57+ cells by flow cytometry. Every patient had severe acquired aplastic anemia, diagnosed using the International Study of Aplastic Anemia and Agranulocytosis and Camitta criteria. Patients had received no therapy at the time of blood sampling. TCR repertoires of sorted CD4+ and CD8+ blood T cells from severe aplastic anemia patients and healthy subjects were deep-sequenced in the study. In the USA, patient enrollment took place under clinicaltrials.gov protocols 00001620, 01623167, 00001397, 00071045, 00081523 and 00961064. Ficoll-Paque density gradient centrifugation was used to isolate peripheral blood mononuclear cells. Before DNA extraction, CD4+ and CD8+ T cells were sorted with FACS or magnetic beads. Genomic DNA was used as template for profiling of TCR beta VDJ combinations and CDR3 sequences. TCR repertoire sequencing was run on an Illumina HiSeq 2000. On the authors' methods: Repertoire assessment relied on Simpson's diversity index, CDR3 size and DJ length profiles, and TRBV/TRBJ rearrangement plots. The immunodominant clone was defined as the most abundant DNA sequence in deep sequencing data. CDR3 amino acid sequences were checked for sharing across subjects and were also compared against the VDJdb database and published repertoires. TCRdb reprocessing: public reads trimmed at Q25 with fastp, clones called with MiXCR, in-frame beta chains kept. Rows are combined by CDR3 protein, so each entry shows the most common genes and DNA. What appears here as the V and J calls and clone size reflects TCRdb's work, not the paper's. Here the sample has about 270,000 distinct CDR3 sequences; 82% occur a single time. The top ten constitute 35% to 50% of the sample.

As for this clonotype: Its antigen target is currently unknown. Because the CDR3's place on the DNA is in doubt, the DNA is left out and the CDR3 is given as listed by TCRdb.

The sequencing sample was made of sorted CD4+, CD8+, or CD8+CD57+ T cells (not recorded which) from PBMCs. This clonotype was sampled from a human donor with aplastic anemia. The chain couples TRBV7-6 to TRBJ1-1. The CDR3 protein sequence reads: CASTLGRVATGANFF.